The 24 T cell receptor beta chains presented below share a single source sample, sequenced in a study of Ad26.COV2.S vaccination and SARS-CoV-2 variants. TCRdb keeps only in-frame clones here, not all; method: immunoSEQ multiplex PCR. The sample contains some 500,000 clones, about 88% of which appear only once. Treatment reported: roughly 19 received Ad26.COV2.S at low or high dose, single or two shots; roughly 5 received placebo; per-sample allocation not given. The samples date from day 63 after the first vaccine or placebo injection. Sequences were derived from peripheral blood, sampled in a trial of Ad26.COV2.S vaccine versus placebo. Receptor source: a person between 18 and 59 years old who received the Ad26.COV2.S COVID-19 vaccine or a placebo.

CDR3 in DNA: TGTGCCAGCAGTGGAATAGCGGGAGGGCCGCCGGGGGAGCAGTACGTC. Translating gives CASSGIAGGPPGEQYV. The gene calls are TRBV6-2 or TRBV6-3 and TRBJ2-7; 11 bases are shared with TRBD2. Germline CDR1 is MNHEY and CDR2 is SVGEGT. The trim removed 5 bases at V and 7 bases at J, leaving 13 bases unmatched. This CDR3 has 16 residues.

This chain's CDR3 is CASSWGTGGSGYTF. The DNA for the CDR3 is TGTGCCAGCAGCTGGGGGACAGGGGGCTCTGGCTACACCTTC. The rearrangement uses TRBV11-3 and TRBJ1-2; the match to TRBD1 covers 12 bases. Germline V gives CDR1 SGHNT, CDR2 YENEEA. The CDR3 has 14 residues. Trimming removed 4 bases from V and 7 bases from J; junction bases left unmatched: 4. The full variable domain, rest sourced from reference TRBV11-3 and TRBJ1-2, is EAGVVQSPRYKIIEKKQPVAFWCNPISGHNTLYWYLQNLGQGPELLIRYENEEAVDDSQLPKDRFSAERLKGVDSTLKIQPAELGDSAVYLCASSWGTGGSGYTFGSGTRLTVV.

The chain is built from TRBV7-2 and TRBJ1-1; no reliable D call. Germline V gene lookup returns CDR1 SGHTA and CDR2 FQGNSA. The germline V and J ends were trimmed by 3 bases and 3 bases, with 8 bases remaining between them. CDR3 length equals 13 residues. In nucleotides, the CDR3 is TGTGCCAGCAGCTTTGTTGGGGACACTGAAGCTTTCTTT. Its protein is CASSFVGDTEAFF.

Turning to this clone: One end of the junction is discordant with germline, which a read error may explain. The chain combines TRBV27 with TRBJ2-5; D is possibly TRBD1 (6 bases). Germline loops: CDR1 MNHEY, CDR2 SMNVEV (reference sequence). The CDR3 is 13 residues long. The CDR3 sequence is CASSPWGQEAQYF. The CDR3, as DNA: TGTGCCAGCAGTCCCTGGGGGCAAGAGGCCCAGTACTTC.

This chain links TRBV27 with TRBJ1-2; 8 nucleotides match TRBD1. This CDR3 is built from 14 residues. J was trimmed by 4 bases and V by 6 bases; bases with no gene match: 7. Germline loops: CDR1 MNHEY, CDR2 SMNVEV (reference sequence). The CDR3 here is CASSPSTGGYGYTF. CDR3 in DNA: TGTGCCAGCAGCCCCAGTACAGGGGGCTATGGCTACACCTTC.

The rearrangement links TRBV5-1 to TRBJ2-7; possibly TRBD2 for D (5 bases). Germline V lookup: CDR1 SGHRS, CDR2 YFSETQ. The CDR3 totals 14 residues. V was shortened by 2 bases and J by 3 bases, with 12 bases between the two germline ends. Written as DNA, the CDR3 is TGCGCCAGCAGCTTTTTATATCGGGACTACGAGCAGTACTTC. It codes for CASSFLYRDYEQYF.

The chain joins TRBV2 to TRBJ2-1; D not resolved. Trimming shortened V by 7 bases and J by 6 bases, and 4 bases separated the two germline ends. The CDR3 runs 10 residues. Germline V gene data show CDR1 as SNHLY and CDR2 as FYNNEI. The CDR3 sequence is CASKVNEQFF. The CDR3 DNA reads TGTGCCAGCAAAGTCAATGAGCAGTTCTTC.

The chain is built from TRBV20-1 and TRBJ2-3; possibly TRBD2 for D (5 bases). The V gene lost 3 bases and the J gene lost 2 bases, with 9 bases spanning the gap. This CDR3 contains 13 residues. Germline V lookup: CDR1 DFQATT, CDR2 SNEGSKA (reference sequence). CDR3 protein: CSASRSDTDTQYF. Here the CDR3 DNA reads TGCAGTGCTAGTCGTAGCGACACAGATACGCAGTATTTT.

The chain recombines TRBV24-1 with TRBJ1-2; D not resolved. Germline CDR1 is KGHDR and CDR2 is SFDVKD. This CDR3 spans 12 amino acids. V lost 4 bases to trimming and J lost 6 bases, with 8 bases between them. This chain's CDR3 is CATSDEYHGYTF. The CDR3 bases are TGTGCCACCAGTGACGAATACCATGGCTACACCTTC.

The chain joins TRBV6-5 to TRBJ1-2; maybe TRBD1 (5 bases). The V end lost 7 bases, the J end lost 1 base, and 10 bases lay between the germline ends. The CDR3 loop spans 13 amino acids. CDR1 and CDR2 from the germline V gene are MNHEY and SVGAGI. The CDR3: CASTPTVNYGYTF. The CDR3 nucleotides read TGTGCCAGCACCCCGACAGTTAACTATGGCTACACCTTC.

V gene TRBV6-2 or TRBV6-3 combines with J gene TRBJ1-5, with D unresolved. V gave up 5 bases and J gave up 0 bases, with 11 bases separating them. The CDR3 totals 15 residues. CDR1 and CDR2 from the germline V gene are MNHEY and SVGEGT. CDR3 bases: TGTGCCAGCAGTCAAACACGGACTAGCAATCAGCCCCAGCATTTT. Amino acids: CASSQTRTSNQPQHF.

The CDR3 sequence: CAISESGDTEAFF. In DNA, the CDR3 is TGTGCCATCAGTGAGTCTGGGGACACTGAAGCTTTCTTT. V and J are TRBV10-3 and TRBJ1-1; D gene uncertain. The germline V and J ends were trimmed by 0 bases and 3 bases, with 5 bases remaining between them. The CDR3 loop spans 13 amino acids. The germline V gene encodes CDR1 ENHRY and CDR2 SYGVKD.

This chain uses TRBV5-4 with TRBJ2-5; 11 nucleotides agree with TRBD2. Germline assignment: CDR1 SGHNT and CDR2 YYREEE (reference sequence). J lost 2 bases, V lost 0 bases, and 6 bases had no gene match. This CDR3 is 17 amino acids long. Here the CDR3 reads CASSLGIAGGPQETQYF. As DNA, the CDR3 is TGTGCCAGCAGCTTGGGGATAGCGGGAGGGCCGCAAGAGACCCAGTACTTC. Full variable domain (outside the CDR3, taken from reference TRBV5-4 and TRBJ2-5): ETGVTQSPTHLIKTRGQQVTLRCSSQSGHNTVSWYQQALGQGPQFIFQYYREEENGRGNFPPRFSGLQFPNYSSELNVNALELDDSALYLCASSLGIAGGPQETQYFGPGTRLLVL.

The V and J genes are TRBV6-4 and TRBJ2-3; D is perhaps TRBD1 (5 bases). The V gene's germline CDR1 is MRHNA and CDR2 SNTAGT. Deletions cut 2 bases from V and 5 bases from J, with 8 bases between. The CDR3 sequence is 13 residues long. The CDR3 loop is CASSDHDRDTQYF. Here the CDR3 DNA reads TGTGCCAGCAGTGACCATGACAGAGATACGCAGTATTTT.

This clone was counted a single time. This sequence joins TRBV10-3 and TRBJ2-7; 7 positions match TRBD2. CDR1 and CDR2 from the germline V gene are ENHRY and SYGVKD. The CDR3 runs 13 residues. V dropped 7 bases and J dropped 7; count of bases not matched to a gene: 10. CDR3 DNA: TGTGCCATCAAAAGTGCCAACGGGGGGGAGCAGTACTTC. Protein sequence: CAIKSANGGEQYF.

V and J are TRBV6-2 or TRBV6-3 and TRBJ2-7; 11 nucleotides agree with TRBD2. Germline CDR1 MNHEY, CDR2 SVGEGT. With V trimmed by 4 bases and J by 5 bases, 4 bases remained unmatched. This CDR3 has 14 residues. The CDR3 sequence: CASSLLAGVNEQYV. In nucleotides, the CDR3 is TGTGCCAGCAGTTTACTAGCGGGAGTGAACGAGCAGTACGTC.

This rearrangement joins TRBV7-9 to TRBJ2-4; tentative D call: TRBD1 (6 bases). Per germline, CDR1 SEHNR and CDR2 FQNEAQ (reference sequence). V was shortened by 5 bases and J by 4 bases, with 9 bases between the two germline ends. The CDR3 has 13 amino acids. CDR3 sequence (DNA): TGTGCCAGCAGCCTAACAGGGAAAAACATTCAGTACTTC. It is translated as CASSLTGKNIQYF.

This clone was picked up a small number of times. The chain uses TRBV9 and TRBJ2-1, with 13 positions matching TRBD2. Germline CDR1 is SGDLS and CDR2 is YYNGEE. J gave up 9 bases and V 3 bases, and 9 bases lay outside the gene matches. This CDR3 has 16 residues. This CDR3 reads CASSGTGTSGTGEQFF. For the CDR3, the DNA is TGTGCCAGCAGCGGCACCGGGACTAGCGGGACCGGTGAGCAGTTCTTC.

This rearrangement joins TRBV3-1 (or the pseudogene TRBV3-2) to TRBJ2-1, with 8 bases that match TRBD2. The germline gives CDR1 LGHDT, CDR2 YNNKEL (reference sequence). Germline trimming cut 1 base from V and 4 bases from J; bases unmatched to any gene: 9. The CDR3 totals 17 residues. Here the CDR3 reads CASSQVVGGGIYNEQFF. CDR3 nucleotides: TGTGCCAGCAGCCAAGTTGTGGGCGGGGGGATTTACAATGAGCAGTTCTTC.

The J gene is TRBJ2-1, the V gene TRBV12-3 or TRBV12-4; D is ambiguous. The V gene lost 2 bases and the J gene lost 10 bases, with 9 bases spanning the gap. This CDR3 has 12 amino acids. The CDR3 DNA reads TGTGCCAGCAGTTTAATTGGTTGGGAGCAGTTCTTC. This sequence encodes CASSLIGWEQFF.

The rearrangement links TRBV21-1 to TRBJ1-5. TRBV21-1 is described as a pseudogene. The CDR3 sequence is 13 residues long. Here the CDR3 DNA reads TGTGCCAGCAGCACGGGTCTCAATCAGCCCCAGCATTTT. This encodes CASSTGLNQPQHF.

CDR3 sequence (DNA): TGTGCCAGCAGCGTGGACAGGCCCACCGGGGAGCTGTTTTTT. This encodes CASSVDRPTGELFF. The chain carries TRBV5-5 and TRBJ2-2, with 7 bases aligning to TRBD1. The germline gives CDR1 SGHKS, CDR2 YYEKEE (reference sequence). This CDR3 has 14 amino acids. V trimming: 4 bases; J trimming: 4 bases; junction bases outside the gene matches: 4.

The J gene is TRBJ1-3, the V gene TRBV12-3 or TRBV12-4; D remains ambiguous. Trimming cost V 2 bases and J 7 bases, with 9 bases left between them. The CDR3 totals 13 residues. CDR3 amino acids: CASSLSSGNTIYF. The CDR3 nucleotides read TGTGCCAGCAGTTTATCCAGTGGTAACACCATATATTTT.

A note on this clone: This sample also contains other DNA sequences that code for the same CDR3. The rearrangement links TRBV20-1 to TRBJ2-5; no definite D call. The CDR3 is 10 amino acids. Trimming took 3 bases from V and 4 from J, leaving 3 bases between them. Per the germline V gene, CDR1 is DFQATT and CDR2 is SNEGSKA (reference sequence). The CDR3 loop is CSARRETQYF. The CDR3 nucleotides are TGCAGTGCTAGGCGAGAGACCCAGTACTTC.